This T cell receptor beta chain emerged from a study of cytotoxic CD8 clonotypes in ibrutinib-treated CLL. Study overall: Patients gave response samples after a median around twelve months of treatment, range 6 to 36. Findings and caveats of the study: Collection times varied between progressing and sustained-remission patients.

On this clone itself: No antigen is known for it.

Investigators sought sequencing depths of between 1 in 200,000 and 1 in 1 million T cells. The repertoire was sequenced with immunoSEQ multiplex PCR; TCRdb's copy has only in-frame clones and lacks some. The table records around 250,000 clones, about three quarters of them present only once. CDR3 length: 14 amino acids. Trimming took 6 bases from V and 3 from J, leaving 15 bases between them. The V gene's germline CDR1 is MNHEY and CDR2 SVGAGI. The material was PBMCs, obtained after 24 months of ibrutinib treatment. The gene calls are TRBV6-5 and TRBJ2-7; no clear D. The sequence came from a human donor with chronic lymphocytic leukemia. The CDR3 DNA reads as TGTGCCAGCAGCCCAATGCTTCCCAGCTACGAGCAGTACTTC. Translated: CASSPMLPSYEQYF.